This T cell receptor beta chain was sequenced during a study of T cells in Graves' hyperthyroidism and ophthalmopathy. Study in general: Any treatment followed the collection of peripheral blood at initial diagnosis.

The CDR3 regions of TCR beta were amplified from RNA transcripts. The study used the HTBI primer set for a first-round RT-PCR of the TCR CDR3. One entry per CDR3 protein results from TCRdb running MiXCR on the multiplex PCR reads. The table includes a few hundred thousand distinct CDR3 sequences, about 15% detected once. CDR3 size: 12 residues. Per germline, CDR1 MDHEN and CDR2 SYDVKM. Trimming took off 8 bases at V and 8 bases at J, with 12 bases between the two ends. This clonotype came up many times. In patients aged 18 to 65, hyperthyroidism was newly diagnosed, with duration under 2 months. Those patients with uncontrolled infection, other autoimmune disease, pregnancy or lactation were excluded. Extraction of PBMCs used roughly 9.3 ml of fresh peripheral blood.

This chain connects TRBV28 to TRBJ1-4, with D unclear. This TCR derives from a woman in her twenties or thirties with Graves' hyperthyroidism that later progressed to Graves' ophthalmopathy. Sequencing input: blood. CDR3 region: CASQKVLEKLFF. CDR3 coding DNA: TGTGCCAGCCAAAAAGTTCTGGAAAAACTGTTTTTT.